The TCR beta chain under discussion was sequenced for a study of blood T cell repertoires in COVID-19 (TCRdb year 2020). Study-level background: The collaborator samples originated in the United States, Italy and Spain and spanned the acute and convalescent phases of COVID-19. Nearly every sample came with metadata listing a de-identified subject ID, COVID-19 status, age in years and sex. The prospective study material was composed of cDNA or gDNA derived from T cells, B-cell-depleted T cells, or PBMCs. HLA class I and class II types, where available, came from metadata supplied by the sample provider rather than from assay-based typing. The samples were drawn from two sources: the first 160 participants of the ongoing ImmuneRACE study, and 1,000 to 1,500 subjects contributed by 6 global collaborators. Subjects who had been exposed to COVID-19, were actively infected with it, or had recovered from it provided the deeply sampled blood TCRbeta repertoires that made up the dataset. The repertoires were released in a freely available public database meant as a resource for research on the immune response to SARS-CoV-2.

TCRbeta CDR3 regions were amplified from genomic DNA by means of the immunoSEQ Assay, a bias-controlled multiplex PCR. From the authors' description of their analysis: Nucleated cell counts per sample were estimated from amplification of reference gene primers within the assay. Sequence reads were collapsed and filtered to measure the absolute abundance of every unique TCRbeta CDR3 rearrangement. For each sample, productive Simpson clonality was calculated as the square root of Simpson's diversity index across productive rearrangements. The clones in this table, taken by TCRdb from immuneACCESS, are in-frame only. Not every clone is retained; where verified, under half of the shortfall comes from an unresolved V gene, and the cause of the rest is unknown. V and J calls and clone size are copied from that table; D and trimming were computed from the DNA. Across this sample there are 180,000 or so clones, with about 81% seen only once. Jointly, the top ten make up 10% to 15% of the sample.

Reading from cysteine to phenylalanine, the CDR3 counts 13 amino acids. The entry retains the CDR3 DNA only, 39 bases that are in frame from base 1. As to this clone: The antigen it binds to is not known. Base quality data are lacking; no much larger clone is found one base away.

Overall results and qualifications from the work: The amount of clinical and demographic metadata varied by source and participant and was provided uncurated.

One collaborating source in Seattle enrolled patients during active infection and followed them longitudinally through the course of disease. Whole blood was collected in K2EDTA tubes by collaborating institutions according to the institutions' own protocols. For TCRbeta analysis, collaborators shipped samples as frozen whole blood, isolated PBMCs, or DNA extracted from either of those sample types. The V and J genes are TRBV21-1 and TRBJ1-5. TRBV21-1 corresponds to a pseudogene. Material: peripheral blood. The TCR sequence derives from a woman of 80 years or more with COVID-19, enrolled during active disease. At the DNA level, the sequence is TGTGCCAGCAGTGTATATAGCAATCAGCCCCAGCATTTT. The translation is CASSVYSNQPQHF.